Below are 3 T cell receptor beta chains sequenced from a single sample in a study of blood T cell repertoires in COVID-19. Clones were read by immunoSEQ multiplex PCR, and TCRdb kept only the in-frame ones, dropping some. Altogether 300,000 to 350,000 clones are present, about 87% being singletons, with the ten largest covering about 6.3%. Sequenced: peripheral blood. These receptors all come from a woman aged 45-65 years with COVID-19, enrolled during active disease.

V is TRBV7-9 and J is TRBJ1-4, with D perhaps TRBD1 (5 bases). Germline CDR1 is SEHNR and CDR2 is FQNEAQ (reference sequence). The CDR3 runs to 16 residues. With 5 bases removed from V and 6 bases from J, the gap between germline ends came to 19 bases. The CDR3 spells CASSPRAGLGDEKLFF. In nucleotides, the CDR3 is TGTGCCAGCAGCCCCCGGGCGGGGTTGGGGGATGAAAAACTGTTTTTT.

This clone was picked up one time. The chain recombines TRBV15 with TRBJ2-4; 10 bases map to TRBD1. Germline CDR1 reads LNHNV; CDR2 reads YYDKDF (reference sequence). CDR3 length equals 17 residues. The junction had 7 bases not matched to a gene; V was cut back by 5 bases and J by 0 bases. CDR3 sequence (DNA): TGTGCCACCAGCTCGCGGGACAGGGGTTTAGCCAAAAACATTCAGTACTTC. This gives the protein CATSSRDRGLAKNIQYF.

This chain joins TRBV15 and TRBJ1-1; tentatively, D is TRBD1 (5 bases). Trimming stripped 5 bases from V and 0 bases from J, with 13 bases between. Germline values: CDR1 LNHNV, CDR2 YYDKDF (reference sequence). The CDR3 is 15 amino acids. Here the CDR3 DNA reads TGTGCCACCAGCGGGTACACAGGTTTGAACACTGAAGCTTTCTTT. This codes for CATSGYTGLNTEAFF.